A single sample gave rise to the 2 T cell receptor beta chains below, sequenced in a study of blood T cell repertoires in COVID-19. The assay was immunoSEQ multiplex PCR, and TCRdb's table has in-frame clones only and misses some. The table has 200,000 to 300,000 clones, roughly 90% seen once. Sequencing was carried out using peripheral blood. The origin of the receptors is a woman aged 25 to 39 with acute or convalescent COVID-19.

This sequence joins TRBV6-2 or TRBV6-3 and TRBJ2-1; 7 bases are a match to TRBD2. V trimming: 2 bases; J trimming: 12 bases; junction bases outside the gene matches: 13. CDR1 is MNHEY, CDR2 SVGEGT, per germline. CDR3 length equals 15 residues. CDR3: CASSYGRAVNFGQFF. DNA of the CDR3: TGTGCCAGCAGTTACGGGAGGGCTGTAAACTTCGGGCAGTTCTTC.

The chain links TRBV5-1 to TRBJ2-7; 8 bases fit TRBD2. V lost 2 bases, J lost 4 bases, and 2 bases stayed unmatched. CDR3 length: 13 residues. Germline lookup yields CDR1 SGHRS and CDR2 YFSETQ. Here the CDR3 reads CASSFSGRYEQYF. The CDR3 DNA follows: TGCGCCAGCAGCTTCAGCGGGAGATACGAGCAGTACTTC.